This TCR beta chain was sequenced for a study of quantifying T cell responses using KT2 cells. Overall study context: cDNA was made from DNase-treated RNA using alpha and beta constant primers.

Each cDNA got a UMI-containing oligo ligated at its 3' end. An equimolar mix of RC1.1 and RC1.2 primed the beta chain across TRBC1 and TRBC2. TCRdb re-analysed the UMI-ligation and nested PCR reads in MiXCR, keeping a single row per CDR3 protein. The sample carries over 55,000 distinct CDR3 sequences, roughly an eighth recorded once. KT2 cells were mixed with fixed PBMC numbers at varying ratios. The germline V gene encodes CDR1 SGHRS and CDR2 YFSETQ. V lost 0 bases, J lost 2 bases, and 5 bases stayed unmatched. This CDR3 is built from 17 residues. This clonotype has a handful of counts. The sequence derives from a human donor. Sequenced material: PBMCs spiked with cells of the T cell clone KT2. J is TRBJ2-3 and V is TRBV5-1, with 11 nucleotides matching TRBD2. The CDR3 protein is CASSLGTLAGVTDTQYF. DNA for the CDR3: TGCGCCAGCAGCTTGGGGACACTAGCGGGAGTCACAGATACGCAGTATTTT.